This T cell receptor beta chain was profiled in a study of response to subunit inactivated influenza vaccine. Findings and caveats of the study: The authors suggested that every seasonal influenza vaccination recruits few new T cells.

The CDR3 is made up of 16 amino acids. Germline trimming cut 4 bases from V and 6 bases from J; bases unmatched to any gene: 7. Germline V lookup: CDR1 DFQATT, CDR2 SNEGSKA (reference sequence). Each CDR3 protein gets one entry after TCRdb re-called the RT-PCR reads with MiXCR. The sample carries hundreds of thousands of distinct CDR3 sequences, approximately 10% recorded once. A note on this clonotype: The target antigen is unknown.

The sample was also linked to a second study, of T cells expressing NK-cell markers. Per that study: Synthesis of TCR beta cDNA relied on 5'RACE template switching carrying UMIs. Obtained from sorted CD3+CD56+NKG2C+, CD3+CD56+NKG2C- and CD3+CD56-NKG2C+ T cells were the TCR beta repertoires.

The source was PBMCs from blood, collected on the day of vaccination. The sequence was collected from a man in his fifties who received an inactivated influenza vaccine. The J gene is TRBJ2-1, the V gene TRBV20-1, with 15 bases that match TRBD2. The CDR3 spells CSAKPGLAGGSNEQFF. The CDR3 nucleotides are TGCAGTGCTAAACCGGGACTAGCGGGGGGAAGCAATGAGCAGTTCTTC.